The 11 T cell receptor beta chains presented below share a single source sample, sequenced in a study of blood T cell repertoires in COVID-19. Using immunoSEQ multiplex PCR, the repertoire was profiled, and TCRdb retains in-frame clones only, with some absent. The sample holds over 250,000 clones; approximately 88% are singletons and the top ten take 9.5% to 13%. The material sequenced was peripheral blood. Receptors originate from a woman aged 70-85 years with COVID-19, enrolled during active disease.

The rearrangement joins TRBV11-1 to TRBJ2-1; a possible D gene is TRBD1 (6 bases). Trimming took 1 base from V and 9 from J, leaving 16 bases between them. The germline CDR1 and CDR2 sequences are SGHAT and FQDESV (reference sequence). The CDR3 extends over 15 amino acids. The CDR3: CASSLGAIRGGEQFF. In nucleotides, the CDR3 is TGTGCCAGCAGCTTAGGGGCGATTCGAGGGGGTGAGCAGTTCTTC.

V usage is TRBV7-9 and J usage is TRBJ2-7; 11 nucleotides align to TRBD2. The germline gives CDR1 SEHNR, CDR2 FQNEAQ (reference sequence). V shed 4 bases, J shed 3 bases, and the junction held 5 bases outside the gene matches. CDR3 length: 15 amino acids. The CDR3 DNA reads TGTGCCAGCAGCTATTCACTAGCGGGAGACTACGAGCAGTACTTC. Protein product: CASSYSLAGDYEQYF.

The genes are TRBV6-1 and TRBJ2-7; maybe TRBD2 (7 bases). Trimming stripped 2 bases from V and 4 bases from J, with 12 bases between. CDR3 size: 14 residues. Germline lookup yields CDR1 MNHNS and CDR2 SASEGT. Here the CDR3 reads CASSERGGRYEQYF. CDR3 bases: TGTGCCAGCAGTGAAAGGGGGGGGAGGTACGAGCAGTACTTC.

Here the CDR3 reads CSASVPGAYEQYF. For the CDR3, the DNA is TGCAGTGCTAGTGTACCGGGAGCCTACGAGCAGTACTTC. The chain uses TRBV20-1 and TRBJ2-7, with D possibly being TRBD2 (6 bases). The germline gives CDR1 DFQATT, CDR2 SNEGSKA (reference sequence). The CDR3 runs to 13 residues. V was clipped by 3 bases and J by 2 bases, with 11 bases between them.

The CDR3 DNA reads TGTGCCAGTAGTATACAGGGGGCTTTCTATGGCTACACCTTC. This gives the protein CASSIQGAFYGYTF. V is TRBV19 and J is TRBJ1-2; 8 nucleotides agree with TRBD1. Losses at the gene ends were 2 bases for V and 4 bases for J; bases not matched to a gene: 3. Germline CDR1 and CDR2: LNHDA and SQIVND (reference sequence). CDR3 size: 14 residues.

V usage is TRBV4-3 and J usage is TRBJ1-1, with D uncertain. This CDR3 contains 13 residues. Germline V CDR1 and CDR2: LGHNA, YSLEER. The germline V and J ends were trimmed by 1 base and 1 base, with 4 bases remaining between them. The CDR3 coding sequence is TGCGCCAGCAGCCAAGGGGCGAACACTGAAGCTTTCTTT. Translating gives CASSQGANTEAFF.

The chain carries TRBV28 and TRBJ1-3; maybe TRBD1 (6 bases). Germline CDR1 and CDR2: MDHEN and SYDVKM. CDR3 length: 16 residues. Trimming stripped 5 bases from V and 0 bases from J, with 14 bases between. The CDR3 sequence: CASSALQGLSGNTIYF. CDR3 nucleotide sequence: TGTGCCAGCAGTGCTTTACAGGGCCTCTCTGGAAACACCATATATTTT.

V and J are TRBV5-4 and TRBJ2-7; 13 positions match TRBD2. Germline loops: CDR1 SGHNT, CDR2 YYREEE (reference sequence). The CDR3 is 16 amino acids. Unmatched junction bases numbered 6, after V lost 4 bases and J lost 2 bases. Here the CDR3 DNA reads TGTGCCAGCAGCCTCGGAGGGACTAGCGGGACCTACGAGCAGTACTTC. This codes for CASSLGGTSGTYEQYF.

This clone was counted between two and nine times. This rearrangement joins TRBV18 to TRBJ1-2; D unresolved. The CDR3 contains 13 residues. In germline, CDR1 is KGHSH, CDR2 LQKENI. The V end was cut by 3 bases, the J end by 3 bases, with 8 bases between. The CDR3 protein is CASSPGNYYGYTF. Written as DNA, the CDR3 is TGTGCCAGCTCACCGGGCAACTACTATGGCTACACCTTC.

The chain links TRBV28 to TRBJ1-2; possibly TRBD1 for D (5 bases). Trimming took off 7 bases at V and 4 bases at J, with 19 bases between the two ends. Per germline, CDR1 MDHEN and CDR2 SYDVKM. The CDR3 is 15 residues long. The CDR3 is CASTETSDSLYGYTF. CDR3 nucleotide sequence: TGTGCCAGCACCGAAACATCAGACAGCCTCTATGGCTACACCTTC.

The chain has TRBV7-2 and TRBJ2-5, with D perhaps TRBD1 (7 bases). The CDR3 has 14 amino acids. V was shortened by 1 base and J by 5 bases, with 11 bases between the two germline ends. Germline V gene data show CDR1 as SGHTA and CDR2 as FQGNSA. CDR3 nucleotides: TGTGCCAGCAGCTTAGTGGAGGGGGCCGAGACCCAGTACTTC. This gives the protein CASSLVEGAETQYF.